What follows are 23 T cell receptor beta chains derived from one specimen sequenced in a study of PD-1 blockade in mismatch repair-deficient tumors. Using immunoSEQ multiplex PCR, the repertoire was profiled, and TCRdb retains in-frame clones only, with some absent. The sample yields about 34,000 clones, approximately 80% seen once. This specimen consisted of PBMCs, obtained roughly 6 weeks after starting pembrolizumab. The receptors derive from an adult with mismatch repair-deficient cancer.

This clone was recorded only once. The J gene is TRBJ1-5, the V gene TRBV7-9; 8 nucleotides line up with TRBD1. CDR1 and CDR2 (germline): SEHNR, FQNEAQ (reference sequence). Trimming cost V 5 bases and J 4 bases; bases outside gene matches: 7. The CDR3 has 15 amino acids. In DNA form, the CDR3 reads TGTGCCAGCAGCCCTGGACAGGGTGTTAATCAGCCCCAGCATTTT. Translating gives CASSPGQGVNQPQHF.

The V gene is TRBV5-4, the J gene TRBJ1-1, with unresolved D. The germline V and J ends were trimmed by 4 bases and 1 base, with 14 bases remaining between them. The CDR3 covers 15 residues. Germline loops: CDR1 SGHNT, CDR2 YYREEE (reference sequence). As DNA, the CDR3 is TGTGCCAGCAGCCCGTCGGCGGCAGAGAACACTGAAGCTTTCTTT. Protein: CASSPSAAENTEAFF.

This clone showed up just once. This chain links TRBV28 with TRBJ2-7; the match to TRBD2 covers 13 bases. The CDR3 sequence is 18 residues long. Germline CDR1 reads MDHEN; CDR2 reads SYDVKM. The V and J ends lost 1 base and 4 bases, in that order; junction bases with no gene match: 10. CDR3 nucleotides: TGTGCCAGCAGTTTATCCCCGGGACTAGCGGGAATGGGGTACGAGCAGTACTTC. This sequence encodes CASSLSPGLAGMGYEQYF. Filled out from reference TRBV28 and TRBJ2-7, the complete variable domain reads DVKVTQSSRYLVKRTGEKVFLECVQDMDHENMFWYRQDPGLGLRLIYFSYDVKMKEKGDIPEGYSVSREKKERFSLILESASTNQTSMYLCASSLSPGLAGMGYEQYFGPGTRLTVT.

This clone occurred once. The CDR3 DNA follows: TGTGCCAGCAGCTTAGGAGCCCTGGGACATGGGGAGCAGTTCTTC. Amino acids: CASSLGALGHGEQFF. The V gene is TRBV7-8, the J gene TRBJ2-1, with a weak D call TRBD1 (6 bases). The CDR3 has 15 residues. Trimming removed 1 base at V and 10 bases at J, with 17 bases between. Looked up from germline, CDR1 is SGHVS and CDR2 is FQNEAQ.

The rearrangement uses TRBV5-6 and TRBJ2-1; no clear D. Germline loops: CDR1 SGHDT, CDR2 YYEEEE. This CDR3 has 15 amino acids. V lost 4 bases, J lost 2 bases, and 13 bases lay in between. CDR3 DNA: TGTGCCAGCAGCCTCCCCGGTCAGGCCTACAATGAGCAGTTCTTC. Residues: CASSLPGQAYNEQFF.

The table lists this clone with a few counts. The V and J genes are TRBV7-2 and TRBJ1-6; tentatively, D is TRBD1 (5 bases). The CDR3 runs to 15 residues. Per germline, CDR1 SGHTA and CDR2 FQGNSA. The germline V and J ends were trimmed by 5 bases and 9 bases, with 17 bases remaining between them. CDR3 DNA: TGTGCCAGCAGCCCATCCGTGGGGGGGACTTCACCCCTCCACTTT. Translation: CASSPSVGGTSPLHF.

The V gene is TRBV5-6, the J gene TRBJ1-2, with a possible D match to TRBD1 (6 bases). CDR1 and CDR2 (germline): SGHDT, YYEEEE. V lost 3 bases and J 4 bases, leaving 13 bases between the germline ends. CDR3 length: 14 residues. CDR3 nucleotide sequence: TGTGCCAGCAGCTCGGCAGACAGGAGCTATGGCTACACCTTC. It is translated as CASSSADRSYGYTF.

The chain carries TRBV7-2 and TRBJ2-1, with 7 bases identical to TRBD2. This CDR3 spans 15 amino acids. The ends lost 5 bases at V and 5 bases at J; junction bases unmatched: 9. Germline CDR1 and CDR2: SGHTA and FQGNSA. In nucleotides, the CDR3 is TGTGCCAGCAGCCACCATAGCGGGCCAAACAATGAGCAGTTCTTC. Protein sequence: CASSHHSGPNNEQFF.

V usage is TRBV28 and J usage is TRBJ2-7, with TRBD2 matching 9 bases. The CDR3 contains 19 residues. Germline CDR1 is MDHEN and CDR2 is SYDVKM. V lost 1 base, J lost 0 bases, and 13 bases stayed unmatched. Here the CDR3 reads CASSLYWREGPPSSYEQYF. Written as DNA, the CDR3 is TGTGCCAGCAGTTTATACTGGCGGGAGGGCCCTCCAAGCTCCTACGAGCAGTACTTC.

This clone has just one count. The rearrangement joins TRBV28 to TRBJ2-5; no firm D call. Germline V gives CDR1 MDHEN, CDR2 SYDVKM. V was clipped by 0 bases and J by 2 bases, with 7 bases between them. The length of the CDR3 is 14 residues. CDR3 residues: CASSLWRPQETQYF. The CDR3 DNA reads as TGTGCCAGCAGTTTATGGCGTCCACAAGAGACCCAGTACTTC.

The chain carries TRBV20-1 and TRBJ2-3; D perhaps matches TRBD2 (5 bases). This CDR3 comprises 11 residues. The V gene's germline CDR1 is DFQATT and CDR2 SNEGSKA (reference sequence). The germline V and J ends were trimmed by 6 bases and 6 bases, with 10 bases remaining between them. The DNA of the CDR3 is TGCAGTGCCGGTTGGAGGGATACGCAGTATTTT. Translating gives CSAGWRDTQYF.

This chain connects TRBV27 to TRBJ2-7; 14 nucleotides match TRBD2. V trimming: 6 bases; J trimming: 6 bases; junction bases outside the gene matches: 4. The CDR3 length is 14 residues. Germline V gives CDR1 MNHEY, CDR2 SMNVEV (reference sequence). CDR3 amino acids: CASRAGLAGVEQYF. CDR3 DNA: TGTGCCAGCAGGGCGGGACTAGCGGGAGTCGAGCAGTACTTC.

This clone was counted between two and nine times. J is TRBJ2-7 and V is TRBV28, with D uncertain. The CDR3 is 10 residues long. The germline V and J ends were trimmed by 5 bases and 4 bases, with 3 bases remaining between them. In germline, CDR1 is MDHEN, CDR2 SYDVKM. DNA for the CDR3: TGTGCCAGCAGTCCTTACGAGCAGTACTTC. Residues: CASSPYEQYF.

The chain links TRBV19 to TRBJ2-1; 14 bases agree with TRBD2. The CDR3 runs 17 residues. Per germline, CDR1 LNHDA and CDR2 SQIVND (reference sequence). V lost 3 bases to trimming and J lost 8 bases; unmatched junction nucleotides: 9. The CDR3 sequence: CASSIWGLTSGRDEQFF. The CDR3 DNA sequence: TGTGCCAGTAGTATTTGGGGGTTGACTAGCGGGAGGGATGAGCAGTTCTTC.

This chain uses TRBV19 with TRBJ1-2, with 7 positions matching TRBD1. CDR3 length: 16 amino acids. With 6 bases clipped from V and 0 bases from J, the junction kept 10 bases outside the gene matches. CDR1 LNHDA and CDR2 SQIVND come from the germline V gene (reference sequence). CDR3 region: CASSYVGTDTNYGYTF. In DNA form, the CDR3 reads TGTGCCAGTAGCTACGTTGGGACAGACACTAACTATGGCTACACCTTC.

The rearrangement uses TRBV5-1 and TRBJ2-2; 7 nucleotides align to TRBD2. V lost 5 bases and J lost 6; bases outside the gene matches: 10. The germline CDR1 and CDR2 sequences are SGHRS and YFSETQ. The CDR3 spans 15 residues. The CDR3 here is CASRRREGLPGELFF. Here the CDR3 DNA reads TGCGCCAGCAGGAGGAGGGAGGGCCTTCCCGGGGAGCTGTTTTTT.

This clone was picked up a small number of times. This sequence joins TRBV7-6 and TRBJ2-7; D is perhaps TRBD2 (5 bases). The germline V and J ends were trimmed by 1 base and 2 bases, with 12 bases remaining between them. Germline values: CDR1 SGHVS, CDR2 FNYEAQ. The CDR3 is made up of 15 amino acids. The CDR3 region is CASSLGTLVTYEQYF. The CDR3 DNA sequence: TGTGCCAGCAGCTTAGGGACTCTAGTAACCTACGAGCAGTACTTC.

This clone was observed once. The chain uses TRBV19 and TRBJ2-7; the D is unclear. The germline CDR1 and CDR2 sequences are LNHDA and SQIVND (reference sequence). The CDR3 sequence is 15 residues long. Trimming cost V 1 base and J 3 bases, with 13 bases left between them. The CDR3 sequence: CASSIAQPTDYEQYF. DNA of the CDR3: TGTGCCAGTAGTATAGCGCAGCCTACAGACTACGAGCAGTACTTC.

CDR3 coding DNA: TGTGCCAGCAGCTCAAAACTAGCGGAGTCCTACAATGAGCAGTTCTTC. It specifies CASSSKLAESYNEQFF. The chain recombines TRBV11-2 with TRBJ2-1, with 8 bases lining up with TRBD2. The germline V gene has CDR1 SGHAT and CDR2 FQNNGV. The CDR3 runs to 16 residues. J lost 1 base, V lost 4 bases, and 6 bases had no gene match.

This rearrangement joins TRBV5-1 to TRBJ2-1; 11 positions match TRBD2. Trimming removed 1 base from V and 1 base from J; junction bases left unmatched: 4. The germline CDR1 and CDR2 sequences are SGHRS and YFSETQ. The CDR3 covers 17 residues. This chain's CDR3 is CASSLTLAGGSYNEQFF. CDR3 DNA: TGCGCCAGCAGCTTGACCCTAGCGGGAGGTTCCTACAATGAGCAGTTCTTC.

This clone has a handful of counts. CDR3: CASTPPGQESSYNEQFF. The CDR3 DNA sequence: TGTGCCAGCACACCTCCGGGACAGGAAAGCTCCTACAATGAGCAGTTCTTC. The chain joins TRBV28 to TRBJ2-1; 8 positions agree with TRBD1. With 7 bases clipped from V and 0 bases from J, the junction kept 11 bases outside the gene matches. The CDR3 length is 17 residues. Per the germline V gene, CDR1 is MDHEN and CDR2 is SYDVKM.

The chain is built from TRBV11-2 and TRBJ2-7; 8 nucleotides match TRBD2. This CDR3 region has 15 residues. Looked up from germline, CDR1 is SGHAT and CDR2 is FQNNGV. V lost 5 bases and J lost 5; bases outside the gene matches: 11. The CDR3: CASSPGLANLNEQYF. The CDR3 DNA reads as TGTGCCAGCAGCCCAGGACTAGCTAATTTAAACGAGCAGTACTTC.

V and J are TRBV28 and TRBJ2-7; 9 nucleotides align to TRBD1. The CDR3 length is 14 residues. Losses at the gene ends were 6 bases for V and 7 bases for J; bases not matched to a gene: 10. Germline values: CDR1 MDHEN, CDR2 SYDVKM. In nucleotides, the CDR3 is TGTGCCAGCAGAGGGGGGACAGGGTGGTGGGAGCAGTACTTC. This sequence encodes CASRGGTGWWEQYF.